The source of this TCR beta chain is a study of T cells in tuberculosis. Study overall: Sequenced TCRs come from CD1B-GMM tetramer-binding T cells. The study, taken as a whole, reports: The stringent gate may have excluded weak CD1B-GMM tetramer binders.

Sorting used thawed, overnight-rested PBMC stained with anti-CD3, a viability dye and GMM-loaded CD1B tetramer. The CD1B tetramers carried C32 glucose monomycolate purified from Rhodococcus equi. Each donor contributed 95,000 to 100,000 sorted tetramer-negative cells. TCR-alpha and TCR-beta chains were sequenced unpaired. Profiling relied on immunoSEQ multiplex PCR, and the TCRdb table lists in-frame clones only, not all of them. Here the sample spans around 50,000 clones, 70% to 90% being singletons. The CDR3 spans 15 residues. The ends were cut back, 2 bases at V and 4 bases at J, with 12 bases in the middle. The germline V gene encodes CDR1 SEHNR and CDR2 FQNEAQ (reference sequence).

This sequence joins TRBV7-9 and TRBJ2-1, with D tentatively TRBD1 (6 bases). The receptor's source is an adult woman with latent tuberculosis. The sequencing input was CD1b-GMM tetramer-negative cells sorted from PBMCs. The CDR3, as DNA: TGTGCCAGCAGCTTAATCCAGGGGCTTTACAATGAGCAGTTCTTC. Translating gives CASSLIQGLYNEQFF.